This TCR beta chain emerged from a study of T-cell reconstitution after alpha-beta-depleted transplantation in children. CDR1 SQVTM and CDR2 ANQGSEA come from the germline V gene. The CDR3 loop spans 15 amino acids. Notes on this clonotype: Its antigen is unidentified. One base away lies a much larger clone, so this may be a sequencing read error.

Study conclusions and caveats: Where some patients showed high TCRbeta diversity at day 60, it came from recipient T cells and thymic progenitors that had survived. Expanded clones from the graft, numbering several hundred, reportedly supplied alpha-beta T cells about two months after transplant. T-cell counts and diversity at one year post-transplant came mainly from newly produced T cells.

Using unique molecular identifiers, the investigators prepared the TCRbeta library. TCRdb re-analysed the PCR reads in MiXCR, keeping a single row per CDR3 protein. The table has hundreds of thousands of distinct CDR3 sequences, approximately 8% seen once. The chain carries TRBV29-1 and TRBJ2-2, with D perhaps TRBD2 (6 bases). Sequencing used PBMCs, mostly from graft donor cells, obtained 180 days after TCRalphabeta/CD19-depleted stem cell transplant. The TCR was taken from a male patient aged 10 to 17 who had a stem cell transplant for acute lymphoblastic leukemia, so the T cells may come from the graft donor. CDR3 residues: CSVGPFRGNTGGLFF. In DNA, the CDR3 is TGCAGCGTTGGGCCCTTTCGGGGGAACACCGGGGGGCTGTTTTTT.